The 16 T cell receptor beta chains below come from one sample, sequenced in a study of blood T cell repertoires in COVID-19. Repertoires were generated with immunoSEQ multiplex PCR, while TCRdb's copy carries only in-frame clones and drops some. The table shows hundreds of thousands of clones, with approximately 89% occurring only once. Sequences were obtained from PBMCs or T cells enriched from blood (not recorded which). The receptors derive from a woman aged 45 to 65 who had been exposed to COVID-19.

This clone was observed a few times. This chain links TRBV2 with TRBJ1-4, with 10 bases identical to TRBD1. V lost 7 bases to trimming and J lost 5 bases; unmatched junction nucleotides: 4. Germline V gives CDR1 SNHLY, CDR2 FYNNEI. The CDR3 extends over 14 amino acids. The CDR3 is CASMLTGGNEKLFF. The CDR3 bases are TGTGCCAGCATGCTGACAGGGGGCAATGAAAAACTGTTTTTT.

The CDR3 coding sequence is TGTGCCAGCAGTTACCCTCGGGGTCTGAACACCGGGGAGCTGTTTTTT. As protein: CASSYPRGLNTGELFF. The chain carries TRBV6-5 and TRBJ2-2; D is perhaps TRBD2 (5 bases). Between the trimmed V and J ends, which lost 2 bases and 1 base, there was a span of 11 bases. Germline-derived CDR1 and CDR2 are MNHEY and SVGAGI. The CDR3 is 16 amino acids.

V usage is TRBV5-6 and J usage is TRBJ1-5, with 7 bases that match TRBD1. The germline V gene encodes CDR1 SGHDT and CDR2 YYEEEE. With 0 bases clipped from V and 2 bases from J, the junction kept 5 bases outside the gene matches. The CDR3 runs 16 residues. Here the CDR3 reads CASSLASGTGNQPQHF. CDR3 nucleotides: TGTGCCAGCAGCTTGGCCTCCGGGACAGGCAATCAGCCCCAGCATTTT.

This clone was found once. This rearrangement joins TRBV11-2 to TRBJ2-4; 8 bases are shared with TRBD2. This CDR3 spans 15 amino acids. V dropped 1 base and J dropped 6; count of bases not matched to a gene: 5. Germline V CDR1 and CDR2: SGHAT, FQNNGV. CDR3 in amino acids: CASSLVHGGANIQYF. The CDR3, as DNA: TGTGCCAGCAGCTTAGTACACGGGGGGGCAAACATTCAGTACTTC.

This chain uses TRBV29-1 with TRBJ1-4; D unresolved. Germline lookup yields CDR1 SQVTM and CDR2 ANQGSEA. The ends were cut back, 6 bases at V and 6 bases at J, with 11 bases in the middle. The CDR3 sequence is 12 residues long. CDR3 in amino acids: CSVRGADEKLFF. CDR3 nucleotide sequence: TGCAGCGTGCGGGGAGCGGATGAAAAACTGTTTTTT.

The genes are TRBV21-1 and TRBJ2-5; the table assigns TRBD2, which was not confirmed against the DNA. TRBV21-1 is flagged as a pseudogene. This CDR3 is 16 amino acids long. Here the CDR3 DNA reads TGTGCCAGCAGGGAGACTAGCGGGGGATTACAAGAGACCCAGTACTTC. Translation: CASRETSGGLQETQYF.

The chain recombines TRBV3-1 (or the pseudogene TRBV3-2) with TRBJ2-3; tentative D call: TRBD1 (5 bases). Trimming pared 8 bases from V and 8 bases from J, leaving 17 bases between. Germline V gives CDR1 LGHDT, CDR2 YNNKEL (reference sequence). The CDR3 sequence is 13 residues long. CDR3 sequence reads: CASVYQGRGTQYF. In DNA, the CDR3 is TGTGCCAGCGTCTATCAGGGTAGGGGTACGCAGTATTTT.

The rearrangement uses TRBV2 and TRBJ1-2; 8 bases map to TRBD1. Germline-derived CDR1 and CDR2 are SNHLY and FYNNEI. With 6 bases clipped from V and 8 bases from J, the junction kept 11 bases outside the gene matches. The CDR3 totals 14 residues. The CDR3 region has the DNA TGTGCCAGCAGCGACACCGACAGGGGAGGCGGCTACACCTTC. Its translation: CASSDTDRGGGYTF.

The chain recombines TRBV19 with TRBJ1-1; no clear D. Per the germline V gene, CDR1 is LNHDA and CDR2 is SQIVND (reference sequence). The CDR3 consists of 14 residues. V was pared by 5 bases and J by 2 bases, with 12 bases between. CDR3 residues: CASSSTASNTEAFF. The CDR3 nucleotides read TGTGCCAGTAGTTCTACCGCATCCAACACTGAAGCTTTCTTT.

This clone was seen a handful of times. V gene TRBV4-2 combines with J gene TRBJ1-1; no clear D gene. Per the germline V gene, CDR1 is LGHNA and CDR2 is YNFKEQ. The CDR3 has 12 amino acids. V was clipped by 0 bases and J by 7 bases, with 6 bases between them. CDR3 sequence (DNA): TGTGCCAGCAGCCAAGAGGGAGGTGAAGCTTTCTTT. The encoded protein is CASSQEGGEAFF.

The chain has TRBV3-1 (or the pseudogene TRBV3-2) and TRBJ2-1, with 9 positions matching TRBD2. This CDR3 is 16 amino acids long. With 0 bases clipped from V and 10 bases from J, the junction kept 10 bases outside the gene matches. The germline V gene has CDR1 LGHDT and CDR2 YNNKEL (reference sequence). Written as DNA, the CDR3 is TGTGCCAGCAGCCAAGAGATTTCGGCGGGGGGGCGAGAGCAGTTCTTC. Protein product: CASSQEISAGGREQFF.

The chain links TRBV25-1 to TRBJ2-4; 8 bases align to TRBD2. The germline gives CDR1 MGHDK, CDR2 SYGVNS. The CDR3 is 15 amino acids. The V gene end was trimmed by 8 bases and the J gene end by 0 bases; junction bases not matched to a gene: 6. The CDR3 loop is CASLRGGVAKNIQYF. CDR3 coding DNA: TGTGCCAGCCTCCGGGGGGGGGTAGCCAAAAACATTCAGTACTTC.

J is TRBJ1-2 and V is TRBV2; no firm D call. The CDR3 sequence is 17 residues long. CDR1 is SNHLY and CDR2 is FYNNEI in the germline V gene. V gave up 2 bases and J gave up 2 bases, with 18 bases separating them. The CDR3 loop reads CASSESPTPTRNYGYTF. Written as DNA, the CDR3 is TGTGCCAGCAGTGAATCCCCGACACCAACTCGCAACTATGGCTACACCTTC.

This chain uses TRBV11-2 with TRBJ2-5; 9 bases agree with TRBD2. V trimming: 1 base; J trimming: 5 bases; junction bases outside the gene matches: 5. Germline values: CDR1 SGHAT, CDR2 FQNNGV. There are 15 residues in the CDR3. CDR3 residues: CASSLAGGGAETQYF. CDR3 nucleotides: TGTGCCAGCAGCTTAGCGGGCGGGGGGGCGGAGACCCAGTACTTC.

This rearrangement joins TRBV4-2 to TRBJ2-1; no clear D. Germline CDR1 is LGHNA and CDR2 is YNFKEQ. Trimming took off 0 bases at V and 7 bases at J, with 7 bases between the two ends. CDR3 size: 13 residues. CDR3 loop: CASSQEWQNEQFF. The CDR3 DNA sequence: TGTGCCAGCAGCCAAGAATGGCAGAATGAGCAGTTCTTC.

The V gene is TRBV6-5, the J gene TRBJ1-6; no definite D call. CDR3 length equals 15 residues. V dropped 5 bases and J dropped 7 bases, with 15 bases sitting between them. Germline V gene lookup returns CDR1 MNHEY and CDR2 SVGAGI. The CDR3 DNA follows: TGTGCCAGCAGTCGCGGGCGCCCCGCCAATTCACCCCTCCACTTT. This sequence encodes CASSRGRPANSPLHF.